The text below deals with one TCR beta chain. This entry belongs to a study of blood T cell repertoires in COVID-19. Study summary: The United States, Italy and Spain provided the acute and convalescent COVID-19 samples. PBMCs, B-cell-depleted T cells, or T cells provided the cDNA or gDNA that made up the material.

In the authors' workflow: Researchers report that nucleated cell counts were estimated from reference gene primer amplification. TCRdb's table, derived via immunoSEQ multiplex PCR, lists solely in-frame clones and lacks some. The V and J calls and the clone size are those of that table, but D and trimming were determined from the DNA. The table lists 120,000 or so clones, 80% of them singletons. V lost 3 bases to trimming and J lost 11 bases; unmatched junction nucleotides: 7. The germline gives CDR1 SGHDT, CDR2 YYEEEE. CDR3 length: 12 residues. The TCR sequence derives from a man between 70 and 80 years old with acute or convalescent COVID-19. The chain uses TRBV5-6 and TRBJ1-1; 7 bases agree with TRBD1. The source material was peripheral blood. CDR3 region: CASSSGQLGAFF. CDR3 nucleotide sequence: TGTGCCAGCAGCTCGGGACAGCTTGGGGCTTTCTTT.